The present T cell receptor beta chain was sequenced within a study of shared T cell receptors in the human thymus. Sequencing was performed with immunoSEQ multiplex PCR; in TCRdb, only in-frame clones are kept and a portion is missing. Of roughly 560,000 clones in the sample, about four fifths were seen once. There are 15 residues in the CDR3. V lost 6 bases and J lost 6; bases outside the gene matches: 7. Per the germline V gene, CDR1 is SNHLY and CDR2 is FYNNEI. The same sample was also studied in work on human thymus T cells. That report adds: From resections taken during corrective heart surgery, the thymus tissue was obtained. A high degree of thymic repertoire overlap among unrelated individuals was reported in related research.

The rearrangement uses TRBV2 and TRBJ2-1, with 11 bases lining up with TRBD2. Sequencing was done on a sample of thymocytes. The clonotype comes from a boy less than two years old with a congenital heart defect. The CDR3 protein is CASSHSTSGSNEQFF. The DNA of the CDR3 is TGTGCCAGCAGCCATAGTACTAGCGGGAGCAATGAGCAGTTCTTC.